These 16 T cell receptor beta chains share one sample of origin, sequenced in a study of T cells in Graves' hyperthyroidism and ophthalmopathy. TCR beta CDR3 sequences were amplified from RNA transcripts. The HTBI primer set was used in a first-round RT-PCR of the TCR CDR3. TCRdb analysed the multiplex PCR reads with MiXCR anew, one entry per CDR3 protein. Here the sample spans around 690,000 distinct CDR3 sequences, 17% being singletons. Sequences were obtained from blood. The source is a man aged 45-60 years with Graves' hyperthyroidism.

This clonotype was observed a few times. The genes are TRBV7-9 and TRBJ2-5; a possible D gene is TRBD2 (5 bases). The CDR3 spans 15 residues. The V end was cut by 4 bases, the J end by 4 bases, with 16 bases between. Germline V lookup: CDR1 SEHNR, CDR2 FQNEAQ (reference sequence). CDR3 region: CASSSGMWERETQYF. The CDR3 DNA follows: TGTGCCAGCAGCTCGGGAATGTGGGAGCGAGAGACCCAGTACTTC.

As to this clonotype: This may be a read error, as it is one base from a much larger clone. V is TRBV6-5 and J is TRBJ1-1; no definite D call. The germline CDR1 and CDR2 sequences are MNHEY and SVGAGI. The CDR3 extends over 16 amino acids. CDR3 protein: CASSSASSPMNIEAFF. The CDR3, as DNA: TGTGCCAGCAGTTCAGCTAGCAGCCCCATGAACATTGAAGCTTTCTTT.

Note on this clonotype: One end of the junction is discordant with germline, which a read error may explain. In DNA form, the CDR3 reads TGTGCCAGCAGGCAGAACACCAGGGAGCTGTTTTTT. Its protein product is CASRQNTRELFF. The V gene is TRBV7-9, the J gene TRBJ2-2; D is ambiguous. The germline V gene has CDR1 SEHNR and CDR2 FQNEAQ (reference sequence). The CDR3 is 12 residues long.

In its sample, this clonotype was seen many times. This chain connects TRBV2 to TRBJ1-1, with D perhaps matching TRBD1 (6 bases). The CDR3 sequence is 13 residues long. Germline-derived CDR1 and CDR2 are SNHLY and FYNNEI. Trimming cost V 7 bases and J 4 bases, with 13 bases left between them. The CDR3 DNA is TGTGCCAGCATGGATAGGGGGAGCACTGAAGCTTTCTTT. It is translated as CASMDRGSTEAFF.

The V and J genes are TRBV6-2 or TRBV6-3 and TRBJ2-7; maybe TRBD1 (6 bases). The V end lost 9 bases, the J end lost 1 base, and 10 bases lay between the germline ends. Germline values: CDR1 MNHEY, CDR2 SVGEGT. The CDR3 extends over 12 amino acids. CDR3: CASGGQSYEQYF. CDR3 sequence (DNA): TGTGCCAGTGGAGGACAGTCCTACGAGCAGTACTTC.

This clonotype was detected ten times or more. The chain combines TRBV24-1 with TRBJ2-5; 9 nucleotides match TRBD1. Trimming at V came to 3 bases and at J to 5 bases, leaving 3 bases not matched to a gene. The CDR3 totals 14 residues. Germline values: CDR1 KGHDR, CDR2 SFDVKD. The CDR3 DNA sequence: TGTGCCACCAGTGATGGGACAGGGTTGGAGACCCAGTACTTC. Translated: CATSDGTGLETQYF.

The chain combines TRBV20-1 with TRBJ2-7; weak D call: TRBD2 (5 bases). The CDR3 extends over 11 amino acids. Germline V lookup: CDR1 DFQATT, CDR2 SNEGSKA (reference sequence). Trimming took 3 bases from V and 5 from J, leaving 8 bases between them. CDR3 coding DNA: TGCAGTGCTAGCCGGCGGGACGAGCAGTACTTC. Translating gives CSASRRDEQYF.

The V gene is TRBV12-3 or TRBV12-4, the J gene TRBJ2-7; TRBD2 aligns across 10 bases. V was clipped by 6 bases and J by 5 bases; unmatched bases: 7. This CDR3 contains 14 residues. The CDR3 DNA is TGTGCCAGCAGACCGGGACTAGCGAGTAACGAGCAGTACTTC. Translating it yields CASRPGLASNEQYF.

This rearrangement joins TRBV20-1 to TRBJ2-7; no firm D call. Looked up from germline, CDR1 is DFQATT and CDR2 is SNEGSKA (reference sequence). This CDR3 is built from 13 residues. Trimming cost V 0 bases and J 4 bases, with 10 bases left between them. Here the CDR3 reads CSAREGIRYEQYF. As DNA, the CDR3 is TGCAGTGCTAGAGAGGGGATTAGGTACGAGCAGTACTTC.

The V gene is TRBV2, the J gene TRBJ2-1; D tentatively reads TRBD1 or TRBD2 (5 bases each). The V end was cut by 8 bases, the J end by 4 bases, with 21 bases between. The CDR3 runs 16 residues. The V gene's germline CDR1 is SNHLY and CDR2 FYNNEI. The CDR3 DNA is TGTGCCAGCCCGCGTCGAGGGGCCCGGCTTTACAATGAGCAGTTCTTC. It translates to CASPRRGARLYNEQFF.

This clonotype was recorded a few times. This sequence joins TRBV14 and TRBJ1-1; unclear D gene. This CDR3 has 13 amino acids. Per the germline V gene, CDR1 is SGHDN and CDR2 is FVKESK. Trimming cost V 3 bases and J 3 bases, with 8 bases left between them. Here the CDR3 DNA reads TGTGCCAGCAGCCAGGTAGAAGACACTGAAGCTTTCTTT. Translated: CASSQVEDTEAFF.

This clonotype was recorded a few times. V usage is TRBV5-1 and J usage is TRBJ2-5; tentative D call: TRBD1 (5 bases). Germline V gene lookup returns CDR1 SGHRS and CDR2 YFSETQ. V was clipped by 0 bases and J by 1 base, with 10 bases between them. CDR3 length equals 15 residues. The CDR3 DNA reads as TGCGCCAGCAGCTTGGGAAGCAGGGCCCAAGAGACCCAGTACTTC. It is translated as CASSLGSRAQETQYF.

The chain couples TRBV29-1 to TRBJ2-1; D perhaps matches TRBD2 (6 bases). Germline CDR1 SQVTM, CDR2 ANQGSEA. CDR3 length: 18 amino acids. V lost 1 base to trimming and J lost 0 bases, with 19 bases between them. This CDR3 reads CSVEGVTRAPSSYNEQFF. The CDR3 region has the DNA TGCAGCGTTGAAGGAGTGACTAGGGCCCCGAGCTCCTACAATGAGCAGTTCTTC.

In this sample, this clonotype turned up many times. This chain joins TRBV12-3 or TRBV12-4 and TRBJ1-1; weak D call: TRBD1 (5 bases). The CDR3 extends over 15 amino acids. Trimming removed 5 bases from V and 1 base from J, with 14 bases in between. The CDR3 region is CASSPIARENTEAFF. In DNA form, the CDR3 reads TGTGCCAGCAGTCCGATCGCCAGGGAGAACACTGAAGCTTTCTTT.

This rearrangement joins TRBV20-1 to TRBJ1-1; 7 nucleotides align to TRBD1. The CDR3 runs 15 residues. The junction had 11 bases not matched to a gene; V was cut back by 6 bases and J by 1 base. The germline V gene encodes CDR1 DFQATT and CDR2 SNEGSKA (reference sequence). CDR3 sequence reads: CSAGHWDRPNTEAFF. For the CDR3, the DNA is TGCAGTGCGGGTCATTGGGACAGACCGAACACTGAAGCTTTCTTT.

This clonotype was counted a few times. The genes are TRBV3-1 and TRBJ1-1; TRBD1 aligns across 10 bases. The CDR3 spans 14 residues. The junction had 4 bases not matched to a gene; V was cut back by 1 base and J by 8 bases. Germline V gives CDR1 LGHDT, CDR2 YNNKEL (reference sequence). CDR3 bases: TGTGCCAGCAGCCAAGTCGACAGGGGGCTGGAAGCTTTCTTT. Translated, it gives CASSQVDRGLEAFF.